This is a list of T cell receptor beta chains from one sample in a study of T cell responses to AZD1222 COVID-19 vaccine. Measured with immunoSEQ multiplex PCR; TCRdb has only the in-frame clones, and not every one. In the table there are roughly 270,000 clones, around 93% of which are singletons. Source: peripheral blood, taken 28 days after the second AZD1222 dose. These TCRs come from an adult who received the AZD1222 COVID-19 vaccine. Each CDR3 is given with its conserved first and last residue. Each record gives: J gene, V gene, clone size, D gene, CDR3 protein, CDR3 DNA. The D gene is left open where the match is weak. For some rows the clone size is stated as once, few or many, or as a class when expanded; others skip it.

J gene: TRBJ1-1; V gene: TRBV28; clone size: NA; D gene: NA; CDR3 protein: CASTPSWRGNTEAFF; CDR3 DNA: TGTGCCAGCACCCCCTCTTGGCGGGGGAACACTGAAGCTTTCTTT
J gene: TRBJ2-1; V gene: TRBV5-1; clone size: NA; D gene: TRBD1; CDR3 protein: CASSISGTANNEQFF; CDR3 DNA: TGCGCCAGCAGCATTTCCGGGACAGCAAACAATGAGCAGTTCTTC
J gene: TRBJ1-2; V gene: TRBV29-1; clone size: once; D gene: NA; CDR3 protein: CSVGVSTENYGYTF; CDR3 DNA: TGCAGCGTTGGTGTCTCGACAGAGAATTATGGCTACACCTTC
J gene: TRBJ2-1; V gene: TRBV5-4; clone size: NA; D gene: TRBD1; CDR3 protein: CASRVGTGDYNEQFF; CDR3 DNA: TGTGCCAGCAGGGTAGGGACAGGCGACTACAATGAGCAGTTCTTC
J gene: TRBJ1-5; V gene: TRBV6-6; clone size: NA; D gene: NA; CDR3 protein: CASSYKGDQPQHF; CDR3 DNA: TGTGCCAGCAGTTACAAAGGTGATCAGCCCCAGCATTTT
J gene: TRBJ1-2; V gene: TRBV5-5; clone size: NA; D gene: NA; CDR3 protein: CASSPSYYGYTF; CDR3 DNA: TGTGCCAGCAGCCCCTCATACTATGGCTACACCTTC
J gene: TRBJ2-5; V gene: TRBV6-5; clone size: NA; D gene: NA; CDR3 protein: CASRILETQYF; CDR3 DNA: TGTGCCAGCAGGATCCTAGAGACCCAGTACTTC
J gene: TRBJ2-4; V gene: TRBV6-5; clone size: NA; D gene: NA; CDR3 protein: CASRDLAKNIQYF; CDR3 DNA: TGTGCCAGCCGGGATCTAGCCAAAAACATTCAGTACTTC
J gene: TRBJ1-1; V gene: TRBV4-1; clone size: NA; D gene: NA; CDR3 protein: CASSQDRGLAFF; CDR3 DNA: TGCGCCAGCAGCCAAGATCGCGGGCTGGCTTTCTTT
J gene: TRBJ1-1; V gene: TRBV19; clone size: NA; D gene: NA; CDR3 protein: CASSIDLETLGTEAFF; CDR3 DNA: TGTGCCAGTAGTATAGATCTGGAGACCCTGGGGACTGAAGCTTTCTTT
J gene: TRBJ1-5; V gene: TRBV6-2/TRBV6-3; clone size: NA; D gene: NA; CDR3 protein: CASSWGPGVQPQHF; CDR3 DNA: TGTGCCAGCAGTTGGGGGCCGGGGGTGCAGCCCCAGCATTTT
J gene: TRBJ1-2; V gene: TRBV2; clone size: NA; D gene: NA; CDR3 protein: CASTSRGSGYTF; CDR3 DNA: TGTGCCAGCACCAGTCGGGGGTCCGGCTACACCTTC
J gene: TRBJ1-1; V gene: TRBV19; clone size: NA; D gene: NA; CDR3 protein: CASSQTGSGNTEAFF; CDR3 DNA: TGTGCCAGTAGCCAAACAGGTAGCGGAAACACTGAAGCTTTCTTT
J gene: TRBJ1-2; V gene: TRBV11-2; clone size: NA; D gene: TRBD1; CDR3 protein: CASTPGPGQGYGYTF; CDR3 DNA: TGTGCCAGCACCCCAGGTCCAGGACAGGGATATGGCTACACCTTC
J gene: TRBJ1-5; V gene: TRBV9; clone size: NA; D gene: NA; CDR3 protein: CASSVCIRANQPQHF; CDR3 DNA: TGTGCCAGCAGCGTATGTATCAGGGCTAACCAGCCCCAGCATTTT
J gene: TRBJ2-5; V gene: TRBV19; clone size: NA; D gene: NA; CDR3 protein: CASSITPTGRETQYF; CDR3 DNA: TGTGCCAGTAGTATCACCCCAACAGGGAGGGAGACCCAGTACTTC
J gene: TRBJ2-6; V gene: TRBV2; clone size: once; D gene: TRBD1; CDR3 protein: CASRLDRARGANVLTF; CDR3 DNA: TGTGCCAGCAGACTCGACAGGGCGCGAGGGGCCAACGTCCTGACTTTC
J gene: TRBJ2-6; V gene: TRBV2; clone size: few; D gene: NA; CDR3 protein: CASSDRSGALPGANVLTF; CDR3 DNA: TGTGCCAGCAGTGATCGATCAGGGGCTTTGCCTGGGGCCAACGTCCTGACTTTC
J gene: TRBJ1-2; V gene: TRBV3-1/TRBV3-2; clone size: once; D gene: TRBD1; CDR3 protein: CASSQGTGGGGYTF; CDR3 DNA: TGTGCCAGCAGCCAAGGAACAGGGGGCGGCGGCTACACCTTC
J gene: TRBJ2-1; V gene: TRBV12-3/TRBV12-4; clone size: NA; D gene: NA; CDR3 protein: CASRVGEIGEQFF; CDR3 DNA: TGTGCCAGCAGGGTCGGCGAGATCGGTGAGCAGTTCTTC
J gene: TRBJ1-3; V gene: TRBV27; clone size: NA; D gene: NA; CDR3 protein: CASISGSGNTIYF; CDR3 DNA: TGTGCCAGCATCTCAGGCTCTGGAAACACCATATATTTT
J gene: TRBJ2-5; V gene: TRBV11-2; clone size: few; D gene: TRBD1; CDR3 protein: CASSRTGSGTQYF; CDR3 DNA: TGTGCCAGCAGCCGGACAGGGTCCGGGACCCAGTACTTC
J gene: TRBJ1-6; V gene: TRBV7-3; clone size: NA; D gene: NA; CDR3 protein: CASSPPSDRERSPLHF; CDR3 DNA: TGTGCCAGCAGCCCCCCGTCGGACAGAGAACGTTCACCCCTCCACTTT
J gene: TRBJ2-3; V gene: TRBV2; clone size: NA; D gene: NA; CDR3 protein: CASIARTITDTQYF; CDR3 DNA: TGTGCCAGCATCGCAAGGACTATAACAGATACGCAGTATTTT